These 29 T cell receptor beta chains were sequenced from one sample in a study of blood T cell repertoires in COVID-19. The table came from immunoSEQ multiplex PCR; TCRdb's copy has only in-frame clones and leaves some out. The profile shows 170,000 or so clones, roughly 87% of them singletons. The sequencing sample was made of PBMCs or T cells enriched from blood (not recorded which). These receptors were obtained from a woman aged 45-59 years who had recovered from COVID-19.

V usage is TRBV27 and J usage is TRBJ2-5; no clear D. This CDR3 has 14 residues. The V end was cut by 4 bases, the J end by 5 bases, with 14 bases between. The V gene's germline CDR1 is MNHEY and CDR2 SMNVEV (reference sequence). The CDR3 spells CASSSPARSETQYF. The CDR3 DNA is TGTGCCAGCAGTTCACCCGCCAGGTCGGAGACCCAGTACTTC.

The rearrangement uses TRBV19 and TRBJ1-1; a weak D match, TRBD1 (5 bases). The CDR3 runs to 14 residues. Trimming left V 3 bases short and J 2 bases short, with 10 bases between. The germline gives CDR1 LNHDA, CDR2 SQIVND (reference sequence). As DNA, the CDR3 is TGTGCCAGTAGTATTCAGGGTAGCAACACTGAAGCTTTCTTT. It translates to CASSIQGSNTEAFF. The full variable domain, completed using reference TRBV19 and TRBJ1-1, is DGGITQSPKYLFRKEGQNVTLSCEQNLNHDAMYWYRQDPGQGLRLIYYSQIVNDFQKGDIAEGYSVSREKKESFPLTVTSAQKNPTAFYLCASSIQGSNTEAFFGQGTRLTVV.

The chain is built from TRBV7-9 and TRBJ2-7; D is unclear. CDR1 is SEHNR, CDR2 FQNEAQ, per germline (reference sequence). This CDR3 has 15 residues. The germline V and J ends were trimmed by 1 base and 5 bases, with 15 bases remaining between them. CDR3 residues: CASSLDGRIQDEQYF. The CDR3 nucleotides read TGTGCCAGCAGCTTAGACGGCAGGATCCAAGACGAGCAGTACTTC.

The table lists this clone with a few counts. The chain joins TRBV7-9 to TRBJ2-2, with TRBD2 matching over 12 bases. CDR3 size: 17 residues. The V segment lost 5 bases and the J segment 1 base; nucleotides outside the gene matches: 5. From germline, CDR1 is SEHNR and CDR2 FQNEAQ (reference sequence). The CDR3 protein is CASSATSGRGNTGELFF. The CDR3 DNA follows: TGTGCCAGCAGCGCGACTAGCGGGAGAGGGAACACCGGGGAGCTGTTTTTT.

The chain combines TRBV5-4 with TRBJ2-3; TRBD2 is a possible D gene (6 bases). The CDR3 runs to 14 residues. The V end lost 4 bases, the J end lost 2 bases, and 11 bases lay between the germline ends. CDR1 and CDR2 (germline): SGHNT, YYREEE (reference sequence). For the CDR3, the DNA is TGTGCCAGCAGCCGGACTACCGACACAGATACGCAGTATTTT. Amino acid sequence: CASSRTTDTDTQYF.

V is TRBV10-3 and J is TRBJ1-1, with 10 bases identical to TRBD1. This CDR3 spans 14 amino acids. Trimming took 6 bases from V and 3 from J; bases not matched to a gene: 4. Germline V gives CDR1 ENHRY, CDR2 SYGVKD. The CDR3 DNA reads as TGTGCCATCAGACCAGGGACAGGGGACACTGAAGCTTTCTTT. This translates into CAIRPGTGDTEAFF.

The gene calls are TRBV9 and TRBJ2-3, with TRBD2 matching 7 bases. The CDR3 is 15 residues long. With 4 bases clipped from V and 3 bases from J, the junction kept 8 bases outside the gene matches. Germline V CDR1 and CDR2: SGDLS, YYNGEE. This chain's CDR3 is CASSPRGGSTDTQYF. In DNA, the CDR3 is TGTGCCAGCAGCCCGAGGGGCGGGAGTACAGATACGCAGTATTTT.

This clone was observed a few times. The CDR3 nucleotides read TGTGCCTGGAGTTCCGGGGGCTACGAGCAGTACTTC. Translating gives CAWSSGGYEQYF. This rearrangement joins TRBV30 to TRBJ2-7; possible D gene TRBD2, 6 bases. V was cut by 2 bases and J by 3 bases, with 8 bases left in between. CDR1 is GTSNPN, CDR2 SVGIG, per germline (reference sequence). The CDR3 has 12 amino acids.

This clone is a singleton in its sample. The rearrangement links TRBV3-1 (or the pseudogene TRBV3-2) to TRBJ2-3; 10 nucleotides align to TRBD2. Trimming cost V 6 bases and J 5 bases; bases outside gene matches: 11. This CDR3 is 16 amino acids long. Looked up from germline, CDR1 is LGHDT and CDR2 is YNNKEL (reference sequence). The CDR3 nucleotides are TGTGCCAGCAGTCACGCAGTAGCGGGAGGAGGAGATACGCAGTATTTT. It encodes CASSHAVAGGGDTQYF.

The V call is TRBV7-9, the J call TRBJ2-1; 10 nucleotides agree with TRBD1. The germline gives CDR1 SEHNR, CDR2 FQNEAQ (reference sequence). The CDR3 loop spans 16 amino acids. V lost 0 bases, J lost 7 bases, and 6 bases stayed unmatched. CDR3 sequence reads: CASSLAGDRGLNEQFF. In DNA form, the CDR3 reads TGTGCCAGCAGCTTAGCTGGGGACAGGGGATTGAATGAGCAGTTCTTC.

The J gene is TRBJ1-6, the V gene TRBV2, with D unresolved. This CDR3 spans 13 amino acids. Germline loops: CDR1 SNHLY, CDR2 FYNNEI. The V and J ends lost 11 bases and 5 bases respectively, with 13 bases between them. CDR3 coding DNA: TGTGCCGGTAGACGGGAAAATAATTCACCCCTCCACTTT. This codes for CAGRRENNSPLHF.

V gene TRBV29-1 combines with J gene TRBJ2-5; a weak D match, TRBD1 (5 bases). The CDR3 covers 12 residues. V lost 4 bases and J 9 bases, leaving 15 bases between the germline ends. Germline loops: CDR1 SQVTM, CDR2 ANQGSEA. CDR3 protein: CSVARQGTAQYF. The DNA for the CDR3 is TGCAGCGTTGCGAGGCAGGGTACTGCCCAGTACTTC.

The chain combines TRBV2 with TRBJ2-2; D unresolved. The CDR3 covers 14 residues. V shed 6 bases and J shed 5 bases, with 13 bases lying between them. CDR1 and CDR2 (germline): SNHLY, FYNNEI. The CDR3 DNA sequence: TGTGCCAGCAGGCATGACATATTAACCGGGGAGCTGTTTTTT. Its protein is CASRHDILTGELFF.

The genes are TRBV11-2 and TRBJ2-7, with 13 bases fitting TRBD2. The CDR3 sequence is 14 residues long. With 5 bases clipped from V and 5 bases from J, the junction kept 3 bases outside the gene matches. Germline CDR1 is SGHAT and CDR2 is FQNNGV. CDR3 DNA: TGTGCCAGCAGCAGGACTAGCGGGAGAAACGAGCAGTACTTC. Protein: CASSRTSGRNEQYF.

The chain uses TRBV2 and TRBJ1-2; D call uncertain. Per the germline V gene, CDR1 is SNHLY and CDR2 is FYNNEI. Trimming removed 4 bases at V and 2 bases at J, with 5 bases between. This CDR3 comprises 12 residues. Written as DNA, the CDR3 is TGTGCCAGCAGTGCCGGGAACTATGGCTACACCTTC. Its translation is CASSAGNYGYTF. Complete variable domain (other parts from reference TRBV2 and TRBJ1-2): EPEVTQTPSHQVTQMGQEVILRCVPISNHLYFYWYRQILGQKVEFLVSFYNNEISEKSEIFDDQFSVERPDGSNFTLKIRSTKLEDSAMYFCASSAGNYGYTFGSGTRLTVV.

V gene TRBV15 combines with J gene TRBJ2-1; TRBD1 agrees at 7 bases. Trimming cost V 6 bases and J 2 bases; bases outside gene matches: 7. This CDR3 is built from 15 residues. Germline assignment: CDR1 LNHNV and CDR2 YYDKDF (reference sequence). The CDR3 here is CATRRDRTTYNEQFF. CDR3 in DNA: TGTGCCACCAGGAGGGACAGAACTACCTACAATGAGCAGTTCTTC.

The CDR3 reads CASSQDLGAGELFF. CDR3 bases: TGTGCCAGCAGTCAGGATCTCGGGGCCGGGGAGCTGTTTTTT. The V call is TRBV27, the J call TRBJ2-2; D is possibly TRBD2 (5 bases). Trimming shortened V by 5 bases and J by 6 bases, and 13 bases separated the two germline ends. The CDR3 is 14 residues long. In germline, CDR1 is MNHEY, CDR2 SMNVEV (reference sequence).

The rearrangement uses TRBV30 and TRBJ1-3, with unresolved D. V shed 1 base and J shed 4 bases, with 5 bases lying between them. The CDR3 consists of 12 residues. In germline, CDR1 is GTSNPN, CDR2 SVGIG (reference sequence). The CDR3 loop reads CAWSDWGNTIYF. The CDR3 coding sequence is TGTGCCTGGAGTGACTGGGGAAACACCATATATTTT.

This sequence joins TRBV7-9 and TRBJ2-1; TRBD1 matches 7 bases. V was pared by 4 bases and J by 6 bases, with 3 bases of the junction left unmatched. Germline CDR1 and CDR2: SEHNR and FQNEAQ (reference sequence). The CDR3 consists of 13 residues. The CDR3 loop is CASSSWTGNEQFF. The CDR3 bases are TGTGCCAGCAGCTCGTGGACAGGCAATGAGCAGTTCTTC.

This chain links TRBV11-3 with TRBJ2-1; 12 bases map to TRBD2. From germline, CDR1 is SGHNT and CDR2 YENEEA. With V trimmed by 6 bases and J by 8 bases, 8 bases remained unmatched. The CDR3 is made up of 15 amino acids. The CDR3 spells CASSPTSGRLDEQFF. The DNA for the CDR3 is TGTGCCAGCAGTCCGACTAGCGGGAGATTGGATGAGCAGTTCTTC. Together with reference TRBV11-3 and TRBJ2-1, the CDR3 gives the full variable domain: EAGVVQSPRYKIIEKKQPVAFWCNPISGHNTLYWYLQNLGQGPELLIRYENEEAVDDSQLPKDRFSAERLKGVDSTLKIQPAELGDSAVYLCASSPTSGRLDEQFFGPGTRLTVL.

The rearrangement links TRBV28 to TRBJ2-7, with D maybe TRBD2 (5 bases). The CDR3 has 12 residues. V shed 9 bases and J shed 7 bases, with 16 bases lying between them. From germline, CDR1 is MDHEN and CDR2 SYDVKM. The CDR3 DNA reads TGTGCCAGTCTGAGGGCGTCCCAAGAGCAGTACTTC. Translation: CASLRASQEQYF.

The rearrangement links TRBV28 to TRBJ1-5, with 9 positions matching TRBD1. CDR1 is MDHEN and CDR2 is SYDVKM in the germline V gene. The CDR3 covers 14 residues. Unmatched junction bases numbered 6, after V lost 6 bases and J lost 6 bases. The CDR3 region has the DNA TGTGCCAGCAGGTTCCGGGACAGGGTTCAGCCCCAGCATTTT. Translation gives CASRFRDRVQPQHF.

Only a few counts were recorded for this clone. The chain recombines TRBV7-9 with TRBJ1-1; TRBD1 is a possible D gene (6 bases). Trimming cost V 1 base and J 2 bases, with 11 bases left between them. This CDR3 comprises 15 residues. The germline V gene encodes CDR1 SEHNR and CDR2 FQNEAQ (reference sequence). DNA of the CDR3: TGTGCCAGCAGCTTAGGGACAGTCGTTAACACTGAAGCTTTCTTT. It is translated as CASSLGTVVNTEAFF.

V usage is TRBV4-1 and J usage is TRBJ2-6; 7 bases are a match to TRBD2. CDR3 length: 19 amino acids. V lost 4 bases and J lost 0; bases outside the gene matches: 12. The germline V gene encodes CDR1 MGHRA and CDR2 YSYEKL. The CDR3 DNA sequence: TGCGCCAGCAGCCCCCCCCCTGCGGGAGTTACCTCTGGGGCCAACGTCCTGACTTTC. Protein sequence: CASSPPPAGVTSGANVLTF.

The chain has TRBV18 and TRBJ2-2, with D hard to call. The germline CDR1 and CDR2 sequences are KGHSH and LQKENI. The CDR3 loop spans 13 amino acids. Trimming removed 0 bases at V and 5 bases at J, with 4 bases between. This CDR3 is CASSPPRTGELFF. CDR3 in DNA: TGTGCCAGCTCACCACCTCGGACCGGGGAGCTGTTTTTT.

V and J are TRBV4-1 and TRBJ2-3, with D tentatively TRBD1 (6 bases). Germline V gene lookup returns CDR1 MGHRA and CDR2 YSYEKL. V shed 0 bases and J shed 1 base, with 11 bases lying between them. The CDR3 covers 16 residues. The CDR3 protein is CASSQEGQRGTDTQYF. The CDR3, as DNA: TGCGCCAGCAGCCAAGAAGGACAGAGGGGCACAGATACGCAGTATTTT.

The chain has TRBV6-5 and TRBJ2-5; D may be TRBD2 (6 bases). Trimming stripped 2 bases from V and 5 bases from J, with 12 bases between. The germline gives CDR1 MNHEY, CDR2 SVGAGI. This CDR3 region has 14 residues. The CDR3 sequence: CASSYGRHSETQYF. The CDR3 coding sequence is TGTGCCAGCAGTTACGGGAGGCACTCGGAGACCCAGTACTTC.

This clone was recorded a few times. The chain recombines TRBV6-2 or TRBV6-3 with TRBJ2-7; 8 nucleotides match TRBD2. CDR3 length: 15 residues. Germline values: CDR1 MNHEY, CDR2 SVGEGT. With 6 bases clipped from V and 0 bases from J, the junction kept 7 bases outside the gene matches. Here the CDR3 reads CASSFSGASSYEQYF. In DNA form, the CDR3 reads TGTGCCAGCAGCTTTAGCGGGGCTAGCTCCTACGAGCAGTACTTC.

This clone was observed a handful of times. The chain couples TRBV6-2 or TRBV6-3 to TRBJ1-1; D might be TRBD1 (5 bases). Trimming removed 0 bases at V and 3 bases at J, with 8 bases between. There are 14 residues in the CDR3. The germline gives CDR1 MNHEY, CDR2 SVGEGT. In nucleotides, the CDR3 is TGTGCCAGCAGTTACTCCCAGGGTGACACTGAAGCTTTCTTT. It yields the protein CASSYSQGDTEAFF.